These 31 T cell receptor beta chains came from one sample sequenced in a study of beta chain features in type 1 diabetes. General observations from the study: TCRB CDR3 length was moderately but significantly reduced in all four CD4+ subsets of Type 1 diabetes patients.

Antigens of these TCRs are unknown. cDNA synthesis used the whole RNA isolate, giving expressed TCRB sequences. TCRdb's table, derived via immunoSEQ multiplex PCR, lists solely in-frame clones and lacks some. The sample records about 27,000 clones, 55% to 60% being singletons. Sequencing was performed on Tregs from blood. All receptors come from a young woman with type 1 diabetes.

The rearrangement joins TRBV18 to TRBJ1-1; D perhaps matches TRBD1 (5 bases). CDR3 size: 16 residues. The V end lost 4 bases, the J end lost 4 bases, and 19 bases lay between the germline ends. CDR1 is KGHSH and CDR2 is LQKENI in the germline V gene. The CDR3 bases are TGTGCCAGCTCACAGGTACCGGGACTTGGGGGCACTGAAGCTTTCTTT. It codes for CASSQVPGLGGTEAFF.

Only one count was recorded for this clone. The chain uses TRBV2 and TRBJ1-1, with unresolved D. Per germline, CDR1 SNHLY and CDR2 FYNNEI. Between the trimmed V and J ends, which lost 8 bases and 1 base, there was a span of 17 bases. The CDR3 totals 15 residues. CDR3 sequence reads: CASQYDRHTNTEAFF. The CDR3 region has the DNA TGTGCCAGCCAGTATGACCGACATACGAACACTGAAGCTTTCTTT.

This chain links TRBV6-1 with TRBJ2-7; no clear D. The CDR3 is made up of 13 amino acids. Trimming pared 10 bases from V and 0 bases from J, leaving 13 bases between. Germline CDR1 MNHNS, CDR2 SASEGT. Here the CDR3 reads CATTVLSSYEQYF. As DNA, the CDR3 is TGTGCCACCACAGTACTCAGCTCCTACGAGCAGTACTTC.

This CDR3 reads CASSRLAGSTDTQYF. In nucleotides, the CDR3 is TGTGCCAGTAGCCGACTAGCGGGAAGCACAGATACGCAGTATTTT. The chain carries TRBV19 and TRBJ2-3; 11 bases map to TRBD2. Germline trimming cut 6 bases from V and 0 bases from J; bases unmatched to any gene: 2. The CDR3 runs to 15 residues. CDR1 is LNHDA, CDR2 SQIVND, per germline (reference sequence).

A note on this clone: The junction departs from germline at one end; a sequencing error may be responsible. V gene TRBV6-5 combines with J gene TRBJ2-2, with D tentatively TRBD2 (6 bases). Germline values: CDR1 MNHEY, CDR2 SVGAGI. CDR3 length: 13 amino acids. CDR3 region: CASRPLDTGGLFF. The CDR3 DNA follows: TGTGCCAGCAGACCCTTGGACACCGGGGGGCTGTTTTTT.

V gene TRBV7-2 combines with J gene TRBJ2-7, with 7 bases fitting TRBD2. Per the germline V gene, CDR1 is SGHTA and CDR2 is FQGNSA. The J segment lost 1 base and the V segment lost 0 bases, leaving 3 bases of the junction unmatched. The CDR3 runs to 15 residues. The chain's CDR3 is CASSLAASGSYEQYF. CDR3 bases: TGTGCCAGCAGCTTAGCCGCTAGCGGATCCTACGAGCAGTACTTC.

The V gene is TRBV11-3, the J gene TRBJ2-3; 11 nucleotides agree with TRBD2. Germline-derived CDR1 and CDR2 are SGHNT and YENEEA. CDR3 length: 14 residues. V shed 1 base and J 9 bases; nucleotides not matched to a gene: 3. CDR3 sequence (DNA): TGTGCCAGCAGCTTAGTAGCGGGAGGGCAAACGCAGTATTTT. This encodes CASSLVAGGQTQYF.

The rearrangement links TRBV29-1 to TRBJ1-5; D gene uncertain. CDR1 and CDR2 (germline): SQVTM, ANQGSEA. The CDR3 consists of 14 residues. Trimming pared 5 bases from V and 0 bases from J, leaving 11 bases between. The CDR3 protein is CSVRGTNSNQPQHF. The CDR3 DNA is TGCAGCGTTCGAGGAACAAATAGCAATCAGCCCCAGCATTTT.

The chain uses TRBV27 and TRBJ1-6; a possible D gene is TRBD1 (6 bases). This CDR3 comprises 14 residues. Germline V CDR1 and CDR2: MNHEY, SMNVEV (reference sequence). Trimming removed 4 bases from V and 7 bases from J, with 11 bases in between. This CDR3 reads CASSWAGENSPLHF. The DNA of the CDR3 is TGTGCCAGCAGTTGGGCAGGGGAGAATTCACCCCTCCACTTT.

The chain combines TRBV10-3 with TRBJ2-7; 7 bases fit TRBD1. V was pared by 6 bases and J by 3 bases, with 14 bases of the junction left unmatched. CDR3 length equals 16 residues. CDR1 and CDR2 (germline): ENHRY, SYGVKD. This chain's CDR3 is CAISPGSGRGNYEQYF. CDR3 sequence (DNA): TGTGCCATCAGCCCGGGTTCCGGCAGGGGGAACTACGAGCAGTACTTC.

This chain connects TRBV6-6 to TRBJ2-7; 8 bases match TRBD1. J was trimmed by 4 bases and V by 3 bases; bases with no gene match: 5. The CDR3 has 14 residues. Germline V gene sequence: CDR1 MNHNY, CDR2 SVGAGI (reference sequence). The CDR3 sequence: CASSYMGQDYEQYF. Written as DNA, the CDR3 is TGTGCCAGCAGTTATATGGGACAGGATTACGAGCAGTACTTC.

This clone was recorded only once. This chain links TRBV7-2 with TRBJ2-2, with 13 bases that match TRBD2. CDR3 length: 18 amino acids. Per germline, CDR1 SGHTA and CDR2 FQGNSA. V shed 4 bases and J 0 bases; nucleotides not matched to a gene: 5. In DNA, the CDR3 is TGTACCAGCAGCTCGGGACTAGCGGGATCCACGAACACCGGGGAGCTGTTTTTT. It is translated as CTSSSGLAGSTNTGELFF.

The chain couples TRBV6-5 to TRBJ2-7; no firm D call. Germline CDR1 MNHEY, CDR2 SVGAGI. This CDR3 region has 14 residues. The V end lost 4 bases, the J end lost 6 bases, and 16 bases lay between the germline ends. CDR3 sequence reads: CASSSQTARSEQYF. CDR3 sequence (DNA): TGTGCCAGCAGTTCCCAGACGGCGAGGAGCGAGCAGTACTTC.

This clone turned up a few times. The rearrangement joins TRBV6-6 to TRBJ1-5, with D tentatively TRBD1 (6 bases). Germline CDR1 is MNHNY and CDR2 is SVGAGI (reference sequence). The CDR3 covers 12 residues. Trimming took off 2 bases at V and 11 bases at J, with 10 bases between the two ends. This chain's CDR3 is CASSYTGQAQHF. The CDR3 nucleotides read TGTGCCAGCAGTTACACAGGGCAGGCCCAGCATTTT.

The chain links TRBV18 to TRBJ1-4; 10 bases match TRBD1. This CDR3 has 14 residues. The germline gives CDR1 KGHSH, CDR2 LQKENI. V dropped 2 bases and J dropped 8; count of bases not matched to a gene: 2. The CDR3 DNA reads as TGTGCCAGCTCACCATCGGACAGGGGGGAAAAACTGTTTTTT. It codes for CASSPSDRGEKLFF.

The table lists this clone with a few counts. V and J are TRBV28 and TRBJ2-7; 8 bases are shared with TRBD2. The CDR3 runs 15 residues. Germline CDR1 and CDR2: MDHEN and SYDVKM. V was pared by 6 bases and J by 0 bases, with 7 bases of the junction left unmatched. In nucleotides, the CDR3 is TGTGCCAGCAGATCAAGCGGGAGCGGCTCCTACGAGCAGTACTTC. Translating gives CASRSSGSGSYEQYF.

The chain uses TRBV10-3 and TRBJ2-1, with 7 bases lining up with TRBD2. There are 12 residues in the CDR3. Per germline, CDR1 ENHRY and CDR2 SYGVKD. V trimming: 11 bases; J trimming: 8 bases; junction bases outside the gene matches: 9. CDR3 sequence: CAVGGSGDEQFF. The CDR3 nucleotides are TGTGCCGTTGGGGGGAGCGGGGATGAGCAGTTCTTC.

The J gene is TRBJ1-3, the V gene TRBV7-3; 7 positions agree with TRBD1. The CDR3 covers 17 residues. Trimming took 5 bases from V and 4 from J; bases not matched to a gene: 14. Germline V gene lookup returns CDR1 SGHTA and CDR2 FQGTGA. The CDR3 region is CASSPEGQSLGGNTIYF. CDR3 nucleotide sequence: TGTGCCAGCAGCCCAGAGGGACAGTCCCTTGGGGGAAACACCATATATTTT.

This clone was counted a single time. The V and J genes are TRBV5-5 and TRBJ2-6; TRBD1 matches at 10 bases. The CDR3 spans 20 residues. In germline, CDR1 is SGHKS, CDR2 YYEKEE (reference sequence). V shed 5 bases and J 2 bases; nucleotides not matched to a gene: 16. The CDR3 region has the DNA TGTGCCAGCAGTGTGGGTCCCGCCGGGACAGGGGCCCCTGGGGCCAACGTCCTGACTTTC. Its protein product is CASSVGPAGTGAPGANVLTF.

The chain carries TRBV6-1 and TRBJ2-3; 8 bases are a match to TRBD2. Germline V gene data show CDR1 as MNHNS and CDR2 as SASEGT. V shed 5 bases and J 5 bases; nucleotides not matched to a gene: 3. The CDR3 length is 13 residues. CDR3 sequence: CASSREGGDTQYF. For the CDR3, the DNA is TGTGCCAGCAGTCGGGAGGGAGGAGATACGCAGTATTTT.

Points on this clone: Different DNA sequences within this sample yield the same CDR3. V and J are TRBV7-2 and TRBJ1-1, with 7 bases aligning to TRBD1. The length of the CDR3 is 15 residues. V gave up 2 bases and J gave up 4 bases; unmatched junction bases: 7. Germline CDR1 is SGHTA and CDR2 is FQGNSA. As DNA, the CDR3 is TGTGCCAGCAGCTTACCAGGGGGGCGGATCACTGAAGCTTTCTTT. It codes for CASSLPGGRITEAFF.

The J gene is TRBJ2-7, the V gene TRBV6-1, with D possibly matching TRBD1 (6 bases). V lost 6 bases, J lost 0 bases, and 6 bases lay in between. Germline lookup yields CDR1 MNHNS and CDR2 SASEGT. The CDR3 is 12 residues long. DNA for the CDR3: TGTGCCAGCAGGGACAGCTCCTACGAGCAGTACGTC. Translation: CASRDSSYEQYV.

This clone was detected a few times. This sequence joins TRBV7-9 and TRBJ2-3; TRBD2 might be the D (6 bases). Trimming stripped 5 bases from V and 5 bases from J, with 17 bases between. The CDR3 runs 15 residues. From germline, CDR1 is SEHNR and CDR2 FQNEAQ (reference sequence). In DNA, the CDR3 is TGTGCCAGCAGCCACGGCGGGGTAGAACAAGATACGCAGTATTTT. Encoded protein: CASSHGGVEQDTQYF.

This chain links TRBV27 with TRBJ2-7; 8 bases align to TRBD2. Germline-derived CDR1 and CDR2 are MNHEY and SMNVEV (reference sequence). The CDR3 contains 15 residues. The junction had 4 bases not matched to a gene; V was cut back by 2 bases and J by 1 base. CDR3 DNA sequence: TGTGCCAGCAGTTTAAAGGCGGGAGGATCCTACGAGCAGTACTTC. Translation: CASSLKAGGSYEQYF.

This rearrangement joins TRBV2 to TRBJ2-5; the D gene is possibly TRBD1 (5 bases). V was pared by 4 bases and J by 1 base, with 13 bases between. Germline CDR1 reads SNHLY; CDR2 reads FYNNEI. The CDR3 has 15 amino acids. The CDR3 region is CASSANGAAQETQYF. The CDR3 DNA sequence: TGTGCCAGCAGTGCTAATGGGGCGGCCCAAGAGACCCAGTACTTC. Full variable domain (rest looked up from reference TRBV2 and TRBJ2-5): EPEVTQTPSHQVTQMGQEVILRCVPISNHLYFYWYRQILGQKVEFLVSFYNNEISEKSEIFDDQFSVERPDGSNFTLKIRSTKLEDSAMYFCASSANGAAQETQYFGPGTRLLVL.

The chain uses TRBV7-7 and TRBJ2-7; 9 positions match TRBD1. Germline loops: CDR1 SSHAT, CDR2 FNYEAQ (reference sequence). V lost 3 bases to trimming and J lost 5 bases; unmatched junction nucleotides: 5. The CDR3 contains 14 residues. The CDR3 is CASSFTGGLHEQYV. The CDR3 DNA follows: TGTGCCAGCAGCTTTACAGGGGGCTTGCACGAGCAGTACGTC.

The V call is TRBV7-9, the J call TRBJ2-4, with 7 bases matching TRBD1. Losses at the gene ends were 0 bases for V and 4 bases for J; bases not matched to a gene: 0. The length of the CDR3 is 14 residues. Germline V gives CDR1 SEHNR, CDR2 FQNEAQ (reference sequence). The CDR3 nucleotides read TGTGCCAGCAGCTTAGCGACAGGGAAAAACATTCAGTACTTC. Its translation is CASSLATGKNIQYF.

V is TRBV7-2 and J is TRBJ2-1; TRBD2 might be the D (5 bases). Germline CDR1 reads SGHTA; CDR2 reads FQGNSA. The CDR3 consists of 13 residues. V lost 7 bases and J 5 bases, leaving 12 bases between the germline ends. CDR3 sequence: CASTPRLHNEQFF. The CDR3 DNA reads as TGTGCCAGCACCCCCCGACTACACAATGAGCAGTTCTTC.

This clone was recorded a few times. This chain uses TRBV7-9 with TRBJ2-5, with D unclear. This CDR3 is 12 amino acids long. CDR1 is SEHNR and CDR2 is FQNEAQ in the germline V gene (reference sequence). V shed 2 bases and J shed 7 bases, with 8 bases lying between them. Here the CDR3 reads CASSLSAPTQYF. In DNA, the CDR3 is TGTGCCAGCAGCTTAAGCGCCCCGACCCAGTACTTC.

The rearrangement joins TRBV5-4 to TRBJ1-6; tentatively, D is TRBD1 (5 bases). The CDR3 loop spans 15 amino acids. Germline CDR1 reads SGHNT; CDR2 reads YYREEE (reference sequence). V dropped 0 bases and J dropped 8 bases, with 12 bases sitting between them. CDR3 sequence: CASSLGTDRYSPLHF. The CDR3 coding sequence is TGTGCCAGCAGCTTGGGAACAGACAGATATTCACCCCTCCACTTT. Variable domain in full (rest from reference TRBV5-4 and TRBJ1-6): ETGVTQSPTHLIKTRGQQVTLRCSSQSGHNTVSWYQQALGQGPQFIFQYYREEENGRGNFPPRFSGLQFPNYSSELNVNALELDDSALYLCASSLGTDRYSPLHFGNGTRLTVT.

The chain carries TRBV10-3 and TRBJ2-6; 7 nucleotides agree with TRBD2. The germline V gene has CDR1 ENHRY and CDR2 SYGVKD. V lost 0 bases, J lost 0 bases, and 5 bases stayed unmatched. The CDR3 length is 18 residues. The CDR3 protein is CAISESASGLSGANVLTF. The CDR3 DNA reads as TGTGCCATCAGTGAGTCTGCTAGCGGACTCTCTGGGGCCAACGTCCTGACTTTC.